A selection of T cell receptor beta chains follows, all from one sample in a study of shared clonotypes between healthy human individuals. The protocol was immunoSEQ multiplex PCR, while the TCRdb copy is restricted to in-frame clones and leaves out a portion. In the table there are some 2,000,000 clones, about 95% of which are singletons. Material: naive CD8+ T cells sorted from blood. Every receptor here comes from a man between 18 and 29 years old in good health. CDR3s include the opening cysteine and the closing phenylalanine or tryptophan. Fields, in order: V gene, CDR3 protein.

V gene: TRBV2
CDR3 protein: CASSEVGGDGYQETQYF

V gene: TRBV5-1
CDR3 protein: CASGGFTDTQYF

V gene: TRBV10-3
CDR3 protein: CAISDQRRNEQFF

V gene: TRBV4-1
CDR3 protein: CASSQRASYEQYF

V gene: TRBV6-5
CDR3 protein: CASSSQREAPYEQYF

V gene: TRBV7-8
CDR3 protein: CASSLGASEAFF

V gene: TRBV6-1
CDR3 protein: CASSGLGGTGVNQPQHF

V gene: TRBV4-1
CDR3 protein: CASSERDTNSPLHF

V gene: TRBV5-4
CDR3 protein: CASTQTNTGELFF

V gene: TRBV6-5
CDR3 protein: CASSYSGITEAFF

V gene: TRBV1
CDR3 protein: CTSSQDRPGGETQYF

V gene: TRBV5-1
CDR3 protein: CASSLAGSWGYTF

V gene: TRBV10-2
CDR3 protein: CASSESYLGGHYEQYF

V gene: TRBV5-6
CDR3 protein: CASSLEASGYEQYF

V gene: TRBV6-6
CDR3 protein: CASSIVLEAAYGYTF

V gene: TRBV5-4
CDR3 protein: CASNSLAGGPGEQFF

V gene: TRBV11-2
CDR3 protein: CASSLDPGPYEQYF

V gene: TRBV13
CDR3 protein: CASSLEGLAGGNEQFF

V gene: TRBV10-2
CDR3 protein: CASSEVGPYNSPLHF

V gene: TRBV28
CDR3 protein: CASSLRLAGYNEQFF

V gene: TRBV6-6
CDR3 protein: CASSYVGGMGNTIYF

V gene: TRBV4-3
CDR3 protein: CASSQDNVPGLAGWYEQFF

V gene: TRBV6-1
CDR3 protein: CASQPGQGLTYEQYF

V gene: TRBV4-1
CDR3 protein: CASSLGTSGAPYQETQYF